This T cell receptor beta chain was documented in a study of vaccination effects on CD4 cells after COVID-19. Repertoires were generated with immunoSEQ multiplex PCR, while TCRdb's copy carries only in-frame clones and drops some. The data hold about 72,000 clones, with around 77% observed a single time. V was pared by 0 bases and J by 0 bases, with 2 bases of the junction left unmatched. Germline V lookup: CDR1 KGHDR, CDR2 SFDVKD. The CDR3 consists of 17 residues. A remark on this clone: Its antigen is still unknown.

Study results and limitations: There were few convalescent patients in the study and no early post-infection timepoints. By a late point after vaccination, infection- and vaccine-induced clones had shrunk markedly through clonal contraction.

The authors isolated CD4+ T cells after less than eleven days of culture. Each vaccine recipient was nucleocapsid antibody negative and had no prior SARS-CoV-2 infection. On days 3 and 7, fresh IL-2 medium replaced half the medium. The starting material was CD4+ T cells from PBMCs cultured without peptide, obtained before COVID-19 vaccination. The chain links TRBV24-1 to TRBJ2-3; 10 bases map to TRBD2. The sequence was collected from a human donor who received a COVID-19 vaccine. This CDR3 reads CATSDLTSGVSTDTQYF. CDR3 DNA: TGTGCCACCAGTGATTTGACTAGCGGGGTCAGCACAGATACGCAGTATTTT.